One T cell receptor (beta chain) is described in this entry. The data derive from a study of blood T cell repertoires in COVID-19. Turning to the study itself: PBMCs, B-cell-depleted T cells, or T cells were the source of the cDNA or gDNA that made up the material.

Germline V gene sequence: CDR1 SGHTA, CDR2 FQGNSA. The CDR3 extends over 13 amino acids. V was shortened by 1 base and J by 5 bases, with 6 bases between the two germline ends. As processed by the authors: Estimation of nucleated cell counts was performed using reference gene primer amplification. Clones were read by immunoSEQ multiplex PCR, and TCRdb kept only the in-frame ones, dropping some. The DNA was the basis for D and trimming; V, J and clone size are from that table. The sample holds roughly 30,000 clones; roughly nine tenths are singletons and the top ten take 2.7%. The sequencing sample was made of peripheral blood. The clonotype was recovered from a human donor in a cohort sampled during active COVID-19. V and J are TRBV7-2 and TRBJ2-1; D unclear. As DNA, the CDR3 is TGTGCCAGCAGCTTAGATACGGACAATGAGCAGTTCTTC. Protein product: CASSLDTDNEQFF.